Given below is one TCR beta chain in context. As yet, its antigen is unknown. The protocol was immunoSEQ multiplex PCR, while the TCRdb copy is restricted to in-frame clones and leaves out a portion. The repertoire holds about 86,000 clones, with around four fifths as singletons. Regarding time point: blood 4 weeks post-SBRT, at nephrectomy. As to treatment: 15 Gy SBRT to primary tumor, nephrectomy 4 weeks later. Nephrectomy followed 15 Gy stereotactic body radiation by 4 weeks. Blood was sampled at baseline, 2 weeks and 4 weeks after SBRT. This sample is part of a study of radiation and T cells in renal cell carcinoma. Study-wide findings and caveats: Pretreatment tumor biopsies were lacking, so baseline clonotypes are unknown. From baseline, blood top tumor clonotypes peaked at 2 weeks post-radiation.

The CDR3 runs to 15 residues. CDR1 is MNHNS and CDR2 is SASEGT in the germline V gene. The V gene lost 4 bases and the J gene lost 5 bases, with 15 bases spanning the gap. The sample in question was blood, obtained from a patient whose treatment included radiotherapy and nephrectomy. The clonotype comes from a man aged 45-60 years with renal cell carcinoma. The chain is built from TRBV6-1 and TRBJ2-1, with no clear D. The CDR3 DNA reads TGTGCCAGCAGTGGGGGTCTGGGATTCAACAATGAGCAGTTCTTC. This sequence encodes CASSGGLGFNNEQFF.